This TCR beta chain was identified in a study of blood T cells in healthy people across ages. Overall study results and limits: Among T cells, TCR beta diversity per million cells dropped roughly linearly as age rose. It was not known whether donors were CMV positive (a possible confounder of expanded clonotype changes).

Primed by a sample-barcoded 5' primer and a J-beta primer mix, a second PCR proceeded for about 7 to 11 cycles. MiXCR was run by TCRdb on the 5' RACE reads, yielding one entry per CDR3 protein. The sample carries a few hundred thousand distinct CDR3 sequences, 45% to 60% recorded once. This clonotype was recorded a few times. Antigen specificity is unknown. Healthy individuals of Caucasian origin from Russia, aged 6 to 90, served as donors. Staff drew ten milliliters of peripheral blood from each donor. This CDR3 spans 16 amino acids. The ends lost 1 base at V and 5 bases at J; junction bases unmatched: 8. Germline V gives CDR1 SGHNT, CDR2 YENEEA.

J is TRBJ2-5 and V is TRBV11-3; TRBD2 matches 9 bases. Source material: blood. This sequence was found in a man aged 55 to 69 in good health. The CDR3 protein is CASSLGGSGSTETQYF. CDR3 sequence (DNA): TGTGCCAGCAGCTTAGGGGGTAGCGGGAGCACCGAGACCCAGTACTTC.